This TCR beta chain is from a study of chemoradiotherapy in HPV16-positive cancers. Study summary: Candidate HPV-specific clones and shared TCR motifs came from two HPV16-positive patients.

With regard to this clone: Its antigen is undetermined.

Study observations and caveats: Non-HPV-specific T cells did not expand in tumors during treatment, whereas candidate HPV-specific clones and E7-related motifs did. The functional HPV-specific definition rests on just a couple of HPV16-positive patients.

This table comes from immunoSEQ multiplex PCR, and its TCRdb copy is limited to in-frame clones, with some not included. In the table there are approximately 12,000 clones, over 75% of which are singletons. This CDR3 has 14 amino acids. Per germline, CDR1 MNHNS and CDR2 SASEGT. V was shortened by 2 bases and J by 3 bases, with 10 bases between the two germline ends. Over chemoradiotherapy, repertoires were sampled more than once. The sample was acquired from a patient who underwent chemoradiotherapy. The J gene is TRBJ1-1, the V gene TRBV6-1; D gene ambiguous. This clonotype was sampled from a human donor with HPV-associated anogenital cancer. The CDR3 region has the DNA TGTGCCAGCAGTGAACTTTCCTGGGACACTGAAGCTTTCTTT. It translates to CASSELSWDTEAFF.